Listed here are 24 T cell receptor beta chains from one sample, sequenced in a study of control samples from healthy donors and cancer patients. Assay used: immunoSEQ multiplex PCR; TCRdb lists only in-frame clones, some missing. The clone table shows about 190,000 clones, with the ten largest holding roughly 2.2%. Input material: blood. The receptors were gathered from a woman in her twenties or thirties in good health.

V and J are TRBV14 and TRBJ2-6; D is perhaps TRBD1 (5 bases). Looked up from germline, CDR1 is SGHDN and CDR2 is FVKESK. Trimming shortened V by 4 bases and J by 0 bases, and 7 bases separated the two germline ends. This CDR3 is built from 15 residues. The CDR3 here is CASSRDSSGANVLTF. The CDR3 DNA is TGTGCCAGCAGCCGAGACAGCTCTGGGGCCAACGTCCTGACTTTC.

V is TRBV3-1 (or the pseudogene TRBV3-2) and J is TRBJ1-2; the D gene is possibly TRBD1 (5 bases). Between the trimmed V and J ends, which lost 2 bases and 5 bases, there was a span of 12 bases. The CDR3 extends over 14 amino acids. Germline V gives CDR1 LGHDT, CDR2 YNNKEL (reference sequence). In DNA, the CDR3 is TGTGCCAGCAGCCAACAGGGAACCTCATATGGCTACACCTTC. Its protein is CASSQQGTSYGYTF.

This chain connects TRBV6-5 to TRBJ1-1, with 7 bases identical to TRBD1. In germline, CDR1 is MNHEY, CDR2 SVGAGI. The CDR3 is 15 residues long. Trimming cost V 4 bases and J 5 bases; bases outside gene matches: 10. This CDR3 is CASSLWTGPGTEAFF. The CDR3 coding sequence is TGTGCCAGCAGTTTGTGGACAGGACCGGGGACTGAAGCTTTCTTT.

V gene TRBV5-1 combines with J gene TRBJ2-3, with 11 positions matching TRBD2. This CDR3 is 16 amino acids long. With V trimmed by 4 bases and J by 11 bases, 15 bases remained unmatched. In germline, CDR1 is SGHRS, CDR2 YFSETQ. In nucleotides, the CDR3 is TGCGCCAGCAGCCCAATTGTCCCGACTAGCGGGGACATGCAGTATTTT. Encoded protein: CASSPIVPTSGDMQYF.

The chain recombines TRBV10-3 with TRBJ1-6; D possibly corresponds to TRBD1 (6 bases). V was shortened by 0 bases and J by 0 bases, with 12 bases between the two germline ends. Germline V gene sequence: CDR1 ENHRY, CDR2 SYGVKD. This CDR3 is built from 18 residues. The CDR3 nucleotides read TGTGCCATCAGTGAGTCCATCTTAGGGGGCTCCTATAATTCACCCCTCCACTTT. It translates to CAISESILGGSYNSPLHF.

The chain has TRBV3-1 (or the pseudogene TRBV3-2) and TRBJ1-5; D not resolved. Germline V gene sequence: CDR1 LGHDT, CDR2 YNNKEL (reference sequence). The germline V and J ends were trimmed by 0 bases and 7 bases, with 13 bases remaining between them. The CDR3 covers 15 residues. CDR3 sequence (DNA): TGTGCCAGCAGCCAAGATATTGGAGGATTCCAGCCCCAGCATTTT. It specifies CASSQDIGGFQPQHF.

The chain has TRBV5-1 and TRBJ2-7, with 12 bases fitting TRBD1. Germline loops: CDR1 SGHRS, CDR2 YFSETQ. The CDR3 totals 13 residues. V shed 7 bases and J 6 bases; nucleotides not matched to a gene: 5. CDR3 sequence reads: CASGTGGAGEQYF. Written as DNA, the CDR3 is TGCGCCAGCGGGACAGGGGGCGCGGGCGAGCAGTACTTC.

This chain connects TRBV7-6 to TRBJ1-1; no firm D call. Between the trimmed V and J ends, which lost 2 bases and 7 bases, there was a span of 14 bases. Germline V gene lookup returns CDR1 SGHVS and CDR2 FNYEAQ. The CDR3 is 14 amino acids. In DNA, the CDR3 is TGTGCCAGCAGCTTAAAGGGTTTGGTAGATGAAGCTTTCTTT. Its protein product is CASSLKGLVDEAFF.

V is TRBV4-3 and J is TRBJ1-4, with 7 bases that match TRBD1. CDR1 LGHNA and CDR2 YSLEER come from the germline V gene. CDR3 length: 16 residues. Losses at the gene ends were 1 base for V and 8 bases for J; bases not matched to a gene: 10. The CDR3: CASSQGGFGQVEKLFF. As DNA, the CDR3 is TGCGCCAGCAGCCAAGGTGGGTTCGGACAGGTCGAAAAACTGTTTTTT.

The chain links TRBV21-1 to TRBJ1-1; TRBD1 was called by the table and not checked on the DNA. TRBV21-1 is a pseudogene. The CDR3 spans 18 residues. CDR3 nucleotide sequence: TGTGCCAGCACCTATCGCGTAAGGACAGGGAGGAAGAACACTGAAGCTTTCTTT. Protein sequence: CASTYRVRTGRKNTEAFF.

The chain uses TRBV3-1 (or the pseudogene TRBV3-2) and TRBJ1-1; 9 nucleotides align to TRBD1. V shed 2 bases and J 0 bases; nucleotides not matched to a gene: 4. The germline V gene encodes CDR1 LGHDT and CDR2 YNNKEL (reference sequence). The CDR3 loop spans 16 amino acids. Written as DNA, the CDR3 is TGTGCCAGCAGCCAAACCGGGACAGGGCTGAACACTGAAGCTTTCTTT. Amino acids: CASSQTGTGLNTEAFF.

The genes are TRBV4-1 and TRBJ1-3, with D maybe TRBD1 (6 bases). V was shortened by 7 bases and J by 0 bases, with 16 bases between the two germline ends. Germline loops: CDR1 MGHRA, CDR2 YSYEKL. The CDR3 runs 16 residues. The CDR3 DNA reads TGCGCCAGCACCAGGGGACACCTTAGCTCTGGAAACACCATATATTTT. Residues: CASTRGHLSSGNTIYF.

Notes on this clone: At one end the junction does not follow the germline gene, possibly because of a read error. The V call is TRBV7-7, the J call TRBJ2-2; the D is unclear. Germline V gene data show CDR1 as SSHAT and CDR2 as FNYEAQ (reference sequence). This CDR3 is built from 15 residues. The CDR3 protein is CASSLAPAGTGELFF. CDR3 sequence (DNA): TGTGCTAGCAGCTTAGCCCCCGCAGGCACCGGGGAGCTGTTTTTT.

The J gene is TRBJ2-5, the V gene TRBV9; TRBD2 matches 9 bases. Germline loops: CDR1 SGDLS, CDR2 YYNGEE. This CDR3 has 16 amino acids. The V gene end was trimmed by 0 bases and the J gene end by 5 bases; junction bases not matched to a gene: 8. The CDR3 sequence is CASSVEGAGGGETQYF. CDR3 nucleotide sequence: TGTGCCAGCAGCGTAGAGGGAGCGGGGGGAGGGGAGACCCAGTACTTC.

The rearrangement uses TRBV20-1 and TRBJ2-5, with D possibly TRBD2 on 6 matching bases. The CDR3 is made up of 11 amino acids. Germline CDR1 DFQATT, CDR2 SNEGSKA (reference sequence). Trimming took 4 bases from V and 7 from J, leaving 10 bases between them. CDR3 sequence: CSAIKGGTQYF. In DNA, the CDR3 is TGCAGTGCTATCAAGGGAGGGACCCAGTACTTC.

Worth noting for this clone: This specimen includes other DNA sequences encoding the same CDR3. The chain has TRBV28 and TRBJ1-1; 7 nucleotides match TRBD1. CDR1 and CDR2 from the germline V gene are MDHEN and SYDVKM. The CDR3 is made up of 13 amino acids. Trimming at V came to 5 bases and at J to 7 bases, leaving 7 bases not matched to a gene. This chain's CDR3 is CASSPRGQVEAFF. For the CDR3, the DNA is TGTGCCAGCAGTCCGAGGGGGCAGGTTGAAGCTTTCTTT.

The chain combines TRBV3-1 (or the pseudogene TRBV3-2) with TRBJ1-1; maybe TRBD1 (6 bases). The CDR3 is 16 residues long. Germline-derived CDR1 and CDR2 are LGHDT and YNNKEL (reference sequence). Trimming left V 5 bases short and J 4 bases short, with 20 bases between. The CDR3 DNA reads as TGTGCCAGCAGCAGGGGGGGAAGGGCGCGGGGCACTGAAGCTTTCTTT. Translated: CASSRGGRARGTEAFF.

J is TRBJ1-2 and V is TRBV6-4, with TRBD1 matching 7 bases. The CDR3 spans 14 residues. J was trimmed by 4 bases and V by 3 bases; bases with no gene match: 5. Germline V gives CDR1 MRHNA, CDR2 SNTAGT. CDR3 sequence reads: CASSERGRPYGYTF. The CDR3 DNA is TGTGCCAGCAGTGAGAGGGGGCGCCCCTATGGCTACACCTTC.

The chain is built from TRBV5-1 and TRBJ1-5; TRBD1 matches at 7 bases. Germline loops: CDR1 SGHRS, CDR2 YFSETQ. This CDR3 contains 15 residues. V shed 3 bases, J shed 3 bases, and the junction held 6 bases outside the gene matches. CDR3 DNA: TGCGCCAGCAGCTACCGGACAGGACCCAATCAGCCCCAGCATTTT. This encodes CASSYRTGPNQPQHF.

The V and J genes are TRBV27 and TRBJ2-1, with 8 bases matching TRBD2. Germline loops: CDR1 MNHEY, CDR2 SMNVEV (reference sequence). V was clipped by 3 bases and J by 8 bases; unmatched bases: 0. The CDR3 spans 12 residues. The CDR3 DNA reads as TGTGCCAGCAGTTTCGGGGGGGATGAGCAGTTCTTC. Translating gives CASSFGGDEQFF.

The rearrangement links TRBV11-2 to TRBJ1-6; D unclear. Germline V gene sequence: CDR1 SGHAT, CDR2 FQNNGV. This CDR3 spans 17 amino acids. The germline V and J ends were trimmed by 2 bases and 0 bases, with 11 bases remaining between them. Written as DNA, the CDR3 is TGTGCCAGCAGCTTAAGGTCCCCGGGCTCCTATAATTCACCCCTCCACTTT. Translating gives CASSLRSPGSYNSPLHF.

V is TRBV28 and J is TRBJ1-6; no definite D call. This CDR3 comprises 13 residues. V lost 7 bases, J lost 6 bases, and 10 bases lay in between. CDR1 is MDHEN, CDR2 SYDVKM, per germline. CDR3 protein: CASTTDANSPLHF. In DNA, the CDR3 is TGTGCCAGCACAACAGATGCTAATTCACCCCTCCACTTT.

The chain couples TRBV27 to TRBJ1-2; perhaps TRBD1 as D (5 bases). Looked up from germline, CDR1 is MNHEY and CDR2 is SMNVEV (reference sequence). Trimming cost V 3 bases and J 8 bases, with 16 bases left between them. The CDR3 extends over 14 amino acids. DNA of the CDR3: TGTGCCAGCAGTTTCGGACAAGTCGGCGAAGGCTACACCTTC. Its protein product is CASSFGQVGEGYTF.

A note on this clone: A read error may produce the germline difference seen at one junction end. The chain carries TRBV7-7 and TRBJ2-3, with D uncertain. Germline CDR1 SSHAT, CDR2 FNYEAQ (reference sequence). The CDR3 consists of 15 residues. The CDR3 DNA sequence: TGTGCTAGCAGCCCACAAAAGACTAGCACAGATACGCAGTATTTT. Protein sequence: CASSPQKTSTDTQYF.